This T cell receptor beta chain was retrieved from a study of response to subunit inactivated influenza vaccine. This CDR3 contains 14 residues. The V gene's germline CDR1 is SEHNR and CDR2 FQNEAQ (reference sequence). Losses at the gene ends were 5 bases for V and 6 bases for J; bases not matched to a gene: 5. TCRdb recomputed calls from the RT-PCR reads with MiXCR, one row per CDR3 protein. The sample includes about 570,000 distinct CDR3 sequences, around 11% of them seen just once. In its sample, this clonotype was seen a few times. The same sample was also studied in work on T cells expressing NK-cell markers. That source reports: What made the TCR beta cDNA was 5'RACE template switching with UMIs. One of eight sequenced donors was HCMV-seronegative; the other seven were seropositive. Several experiments confined sorting to alpha-beta TCR T cells with an anti-gamma-delta TCR antibody. The CD3+CD56-NKG2C+ fraction was also led by these clonotypes in several donors. Specificity for HCMV among expanded NKG2C+ T cell clones was not established.

The sample consisted of PBMCs from blood, taken on the day of vaccination. The V and J genes are TRBV7-9 and TRBJ2-7, with TRBD1 matching 12 bases. The TCR was taken from a man between 45 and 60 years old who received an inactivated influenza vaccine. The CDR3 region has the DNA TGTGCCAGCAGCCACCGGGACAGGGGGCCCGAGCAGTACTTC. Its translation: CASSHRDRGPEQYF.